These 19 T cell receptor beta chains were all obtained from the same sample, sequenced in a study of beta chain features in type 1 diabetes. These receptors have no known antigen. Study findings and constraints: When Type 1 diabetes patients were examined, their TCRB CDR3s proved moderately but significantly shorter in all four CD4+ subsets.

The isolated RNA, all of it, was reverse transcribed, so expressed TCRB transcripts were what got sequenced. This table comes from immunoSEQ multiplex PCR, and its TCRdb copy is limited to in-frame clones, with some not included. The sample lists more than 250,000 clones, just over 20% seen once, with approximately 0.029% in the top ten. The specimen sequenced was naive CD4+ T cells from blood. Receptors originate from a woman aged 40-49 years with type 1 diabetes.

The CDR3 reads CATSRDWGANYGYTF. CDR3 in DNA: TGTGCCACCAGCAGAGACTGGGGAGCTAACTATGGCTACACCTTC. The J gene is TRBJ1-2, the V gene TRBV15; D gene uncertain. CDR3 length: 15 amino acids. CDR1 and CDR2 from the germline V gene are LNHNV and YYDKDF (reference sequence). V was trimmed by 0 bases and J by 0 bases, leaving 8 bases between them.

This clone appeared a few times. In DNA form, the CDR3 reads TGTGCCTGGAGTGTTGGAGGGCGAACCTACGAGCAGTACTTC. Its protein is CAWSVGGRTYEQYF. The rearrangement joins TRBV30 to TRBJ2-7, with D tentatively TRBD2 (6 bases). Per the germline V gene, CDR1 is GTSNPN and CDR2 is SVGIG (reference sequence). This CDR3 spans 14 amino acids. The V gene lost 0 bases and the J gene lost 2 bases, with 11 bases spanning the gap. Based on the CDR3 plus reference TRBV30 and TRBJ2-7, the full variable domain is SQTIHQWPATLVQPVGSPLSLECTVEGTSNPNLYWYRQAAGRGLQLLFYSVGIGQISSEVPQNLSASRPQDRQFILSSKKLLLSDSGFYLCAWSVGGRTYEQYFGPGTRLTVT.

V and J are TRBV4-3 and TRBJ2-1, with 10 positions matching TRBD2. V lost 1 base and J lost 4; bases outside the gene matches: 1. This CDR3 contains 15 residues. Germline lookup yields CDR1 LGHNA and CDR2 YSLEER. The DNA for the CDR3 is TGCGCCAGCAGCCAAGGGACTAGCGGATACAATGAGCAGTTCTTC. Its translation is CASSQGTSGYNEQFF.

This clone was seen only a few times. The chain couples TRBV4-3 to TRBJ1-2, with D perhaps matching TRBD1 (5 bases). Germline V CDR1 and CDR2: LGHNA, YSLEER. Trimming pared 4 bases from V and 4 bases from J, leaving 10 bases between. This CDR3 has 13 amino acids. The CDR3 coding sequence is TGCGCCAGCAGCCCGGGACTGACCTATGGCTACACCTTC. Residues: CASSPGLTYGYTF.

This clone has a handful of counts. In nucleotides, the CDR3 is TGTGCCAGCAGCTCCTCACAGGGGGCGGTCTCGACCTTC. Residues: CASSSSQGAVSTF. The rearrangement uses TRBV7-9 and TRBJ1-2, with TRBD1 identical over 9 bases. This CDR3 comprises 13 residues. The J segment lost 14 bases and the V segment lost 4 bases, leaving 11 bases of the junction unmatched. CDR1 SEHNR and CDR2 FQNEAQ come from the germline V gene (reference sequence).

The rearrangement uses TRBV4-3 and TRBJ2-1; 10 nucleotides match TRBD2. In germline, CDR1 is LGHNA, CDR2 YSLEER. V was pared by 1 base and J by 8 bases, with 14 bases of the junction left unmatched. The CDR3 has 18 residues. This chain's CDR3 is CASSQGASGGSSFDEQFF. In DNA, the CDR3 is TGCGCCAGCAGCCAAGGAGCTAGCGGGGGAAGTAGTTTCGATGAGCAGTTCTTC.

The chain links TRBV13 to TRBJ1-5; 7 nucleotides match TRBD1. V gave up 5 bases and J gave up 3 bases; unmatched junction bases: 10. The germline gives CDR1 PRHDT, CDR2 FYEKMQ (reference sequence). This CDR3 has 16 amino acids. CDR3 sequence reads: CASSISTGVNNQPQHF. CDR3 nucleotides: TGTGCCAGCAGCATCTCTACAGGGGTTAACAATCAGCCCCAGCATTTT.

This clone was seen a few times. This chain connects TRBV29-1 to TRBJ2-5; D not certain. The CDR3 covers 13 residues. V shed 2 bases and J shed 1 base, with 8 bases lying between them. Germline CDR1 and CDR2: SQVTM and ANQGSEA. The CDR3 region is CSVEYYVQETQYF. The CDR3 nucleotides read TGCAGCGTTGAATACTACGTCCAAGAGACCCAGTACTTC.

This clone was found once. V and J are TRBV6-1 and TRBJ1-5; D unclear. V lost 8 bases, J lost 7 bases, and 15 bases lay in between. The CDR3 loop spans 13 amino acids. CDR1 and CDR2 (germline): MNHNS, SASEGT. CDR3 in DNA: TGTGCCAGCTGCTTGGAGGGTGTACAGCCCCAGCATTTT. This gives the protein CASCLEGVQPQHF.

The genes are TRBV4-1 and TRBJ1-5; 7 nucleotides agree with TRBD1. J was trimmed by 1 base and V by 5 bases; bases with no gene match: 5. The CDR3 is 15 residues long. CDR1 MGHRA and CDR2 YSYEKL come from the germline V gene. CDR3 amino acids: CASSNGQASNQPQHF. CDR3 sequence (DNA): TGCGCCAGCAGCAACGGACAGGCCAGCAATCAGCCCCAGCATTTT.

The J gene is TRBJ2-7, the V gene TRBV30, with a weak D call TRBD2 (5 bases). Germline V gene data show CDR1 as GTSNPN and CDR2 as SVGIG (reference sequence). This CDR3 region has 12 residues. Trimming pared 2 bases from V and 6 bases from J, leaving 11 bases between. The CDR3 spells CAWSNYGGEQYF. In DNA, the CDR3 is TGTGCCTGGAGTAACTATGGAGGCGAGCAGTACTTC.

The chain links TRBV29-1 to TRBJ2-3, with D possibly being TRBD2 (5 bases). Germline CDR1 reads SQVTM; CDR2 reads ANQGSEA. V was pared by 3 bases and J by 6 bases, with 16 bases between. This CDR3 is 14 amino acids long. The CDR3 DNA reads TGCAGCGTTGATGAGGGTGCTAGGACGGATACGCAGTATTTT. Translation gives CSVDEGARTDTQYF.

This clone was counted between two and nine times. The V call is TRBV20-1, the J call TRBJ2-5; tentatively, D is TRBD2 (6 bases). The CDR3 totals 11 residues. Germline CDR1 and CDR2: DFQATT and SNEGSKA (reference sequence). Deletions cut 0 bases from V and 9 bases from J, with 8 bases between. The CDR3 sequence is CSARDREAQYF. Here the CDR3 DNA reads TGCAGTGCTAGAGACAGGGAGGCCCAGTACTTC.

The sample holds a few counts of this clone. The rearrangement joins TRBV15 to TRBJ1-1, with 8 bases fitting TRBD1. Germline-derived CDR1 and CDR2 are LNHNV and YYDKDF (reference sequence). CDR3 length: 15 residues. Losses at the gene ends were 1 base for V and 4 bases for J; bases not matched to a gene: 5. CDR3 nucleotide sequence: TGTGCCACCAGCAGAGGTGGACAGGGTAGCACTGAAGCTTTCTTT. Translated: CATSRGGQGSTEAFF.

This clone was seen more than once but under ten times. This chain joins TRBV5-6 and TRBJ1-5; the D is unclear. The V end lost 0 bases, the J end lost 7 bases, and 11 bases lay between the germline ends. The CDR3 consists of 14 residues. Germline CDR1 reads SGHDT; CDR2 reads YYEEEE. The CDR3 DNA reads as TGTGCCAGCAGCTTGGGGCAGGCAGGCCAGCCCCAGCATTTT. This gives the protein CASSLGQAGQPQHF.

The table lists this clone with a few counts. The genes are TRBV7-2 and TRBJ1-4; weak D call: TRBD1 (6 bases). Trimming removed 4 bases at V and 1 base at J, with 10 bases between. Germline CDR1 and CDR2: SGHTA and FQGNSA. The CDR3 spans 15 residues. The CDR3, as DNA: TGTGCCAGCAGCTCCAGCAGGGGAACTAATGAAAAACTGTTTTTT. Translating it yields CASSSSRGTNEKLFF.

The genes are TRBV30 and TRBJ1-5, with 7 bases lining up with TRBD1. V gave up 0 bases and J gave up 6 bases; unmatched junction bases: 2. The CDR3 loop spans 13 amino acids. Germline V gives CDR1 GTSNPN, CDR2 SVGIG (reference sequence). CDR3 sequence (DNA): TGTGCCTGGAGTGTGACAGGGCCTCAGCCCCAGCATTTT. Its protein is CAWSVTGPQPQHF.

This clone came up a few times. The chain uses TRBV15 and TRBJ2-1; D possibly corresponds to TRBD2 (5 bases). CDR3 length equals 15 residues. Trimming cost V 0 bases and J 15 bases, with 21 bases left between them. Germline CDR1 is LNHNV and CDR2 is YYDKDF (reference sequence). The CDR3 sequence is CATSRDLVVRMAGFF. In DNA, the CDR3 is TGTGCCACCAGCAGAGATCTGGTCGTTAGGATGGCGGGGTTCTTC.

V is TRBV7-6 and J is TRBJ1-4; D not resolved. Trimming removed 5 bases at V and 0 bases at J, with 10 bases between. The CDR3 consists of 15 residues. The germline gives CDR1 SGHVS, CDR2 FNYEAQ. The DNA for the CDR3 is TGTGCCAGCAGCCCGACTTACTCAACTAATGAAAAACTGTTTTTT. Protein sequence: CASSPTYSTNEKLFF.